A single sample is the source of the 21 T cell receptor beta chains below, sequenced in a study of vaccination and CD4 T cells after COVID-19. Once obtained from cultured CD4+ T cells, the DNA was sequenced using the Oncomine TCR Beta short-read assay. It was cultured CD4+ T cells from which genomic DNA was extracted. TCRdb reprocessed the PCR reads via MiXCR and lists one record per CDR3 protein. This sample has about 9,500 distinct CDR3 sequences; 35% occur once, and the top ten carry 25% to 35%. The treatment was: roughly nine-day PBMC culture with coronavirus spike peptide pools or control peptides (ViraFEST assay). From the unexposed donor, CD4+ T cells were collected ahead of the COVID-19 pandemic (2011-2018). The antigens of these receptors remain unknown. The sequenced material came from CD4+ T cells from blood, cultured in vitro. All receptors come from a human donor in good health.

CDR3 in DNA: TGTGCCACCTTCCAGCGGGAGTTGAAGACCGGGGAGCTGTTTTTT. Translating gives CATFQRELKTGELFF. The chain combines TRBV6-2 or TRBV6-3 with TRBJ2-2; TRBD2 matches at 8 bases. In germline, CDR1 is MNHEY, CDR2 SVGEGT. V shed 10 bases and J 5 bases; nucleotides not matched to a gene: 12. The CDR3 runs 15 residues.

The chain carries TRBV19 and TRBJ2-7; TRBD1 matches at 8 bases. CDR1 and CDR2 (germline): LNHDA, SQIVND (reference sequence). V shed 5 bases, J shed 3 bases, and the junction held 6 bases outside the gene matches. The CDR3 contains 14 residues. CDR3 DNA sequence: TGTGCCAGTAGTCCCCGGGACAGGAACTACGAGCAGTACTTC. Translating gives CASSPRDRNYEQYF.

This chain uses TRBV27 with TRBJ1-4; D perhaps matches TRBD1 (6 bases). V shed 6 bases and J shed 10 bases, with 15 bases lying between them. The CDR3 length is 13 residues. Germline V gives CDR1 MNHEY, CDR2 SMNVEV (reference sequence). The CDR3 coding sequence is TGTGCCAGCAGCCAGAACAGGGACGGAAAACTGTTTTTT. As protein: CASSQNRDGKLFF.

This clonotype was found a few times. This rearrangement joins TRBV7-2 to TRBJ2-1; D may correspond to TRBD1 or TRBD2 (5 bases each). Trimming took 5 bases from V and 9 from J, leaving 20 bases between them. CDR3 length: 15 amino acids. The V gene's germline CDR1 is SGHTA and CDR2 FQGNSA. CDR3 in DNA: TGTGCCAGCAGCCTAACGGGACCCTCCTTGGGTGAGCAGTTCTTC. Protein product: CASSLTGPSLGEQFF.

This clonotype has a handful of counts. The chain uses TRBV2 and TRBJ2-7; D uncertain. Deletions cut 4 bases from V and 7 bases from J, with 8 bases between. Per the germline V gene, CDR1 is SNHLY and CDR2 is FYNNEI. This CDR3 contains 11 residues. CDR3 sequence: CASSVSSEQYF. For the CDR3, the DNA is TGTGCCAGCAGTGTATCTAGTGAGCAGTACTTC.

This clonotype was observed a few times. CDR3 residues: CASSQTQLAGEKQFF. CDR3 in DNA: TGTGCCAGCAGTCAAACCCAGCTAGCGGGAGAGAAGCAGTTCTTC. V usage is TRBV6-2 or TRBV6-3 and J usage is TRBJ2-1, with 10 bases identical to TRBD2. Per the germline V gene, CDR1 is MNHEY and CDR2 is SVGEGT. The V segment lost 5 bases and the J segment 11 bases; nucleotides outside the gene matches: 12. The CDR3 is 15 residues long.

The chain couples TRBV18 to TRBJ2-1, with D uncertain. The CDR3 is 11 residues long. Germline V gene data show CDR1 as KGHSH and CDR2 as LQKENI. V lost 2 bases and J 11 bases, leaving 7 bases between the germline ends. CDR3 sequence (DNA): TGTGCCAGCTCACCAGACTCCCAGCAGTTCTTC. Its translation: CASSPDSQQFF.

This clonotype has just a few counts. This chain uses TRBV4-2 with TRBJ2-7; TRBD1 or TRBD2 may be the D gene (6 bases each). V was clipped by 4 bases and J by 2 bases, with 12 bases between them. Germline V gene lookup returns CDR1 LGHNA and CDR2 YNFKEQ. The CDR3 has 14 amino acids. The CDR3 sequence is CASSPRDIAYEQYF. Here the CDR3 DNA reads TGTGCCAGCAGCCCGCGGGACATAGCCTACGAGCAGTACTTC.

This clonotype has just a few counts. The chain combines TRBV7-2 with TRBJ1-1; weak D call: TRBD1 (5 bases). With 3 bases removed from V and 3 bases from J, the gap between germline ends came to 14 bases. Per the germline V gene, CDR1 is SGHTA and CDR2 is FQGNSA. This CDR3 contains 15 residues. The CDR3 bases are TGTGCCAGCAGCTTTGGTTTCTCGGGGGACACTGAAGCTTTCTTT. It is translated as CASSFGFSGDTEAFF.

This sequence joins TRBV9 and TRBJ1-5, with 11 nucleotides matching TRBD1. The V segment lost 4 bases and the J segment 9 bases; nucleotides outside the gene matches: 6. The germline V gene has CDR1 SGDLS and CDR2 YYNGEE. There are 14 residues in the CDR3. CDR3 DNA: TGTGCCAGCAGCTCCGGGACAGGGGGGCCGCCCCAGCATTTT. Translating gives CASSSGTGGPPQHF. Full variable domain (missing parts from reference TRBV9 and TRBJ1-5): DSGVTQTPKHLITATGQRVTLRCSPRSGDLSVYWYQQSLDQGLQFLIQYYNGEERAKGNILERFSAQQFPDLHSELNLSSLELGDSALYFCASSSGTGGPPQHFGDGTRLSIL.

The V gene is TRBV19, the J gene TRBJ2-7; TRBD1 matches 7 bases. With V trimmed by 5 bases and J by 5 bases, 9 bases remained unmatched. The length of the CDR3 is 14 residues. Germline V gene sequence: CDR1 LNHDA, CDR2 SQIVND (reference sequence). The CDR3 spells CASSQWTGFNEQYF. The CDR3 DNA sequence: TGTGCCAGTAGTCAGTGGACAGGTTTCAACGAGCAGTACTTC.

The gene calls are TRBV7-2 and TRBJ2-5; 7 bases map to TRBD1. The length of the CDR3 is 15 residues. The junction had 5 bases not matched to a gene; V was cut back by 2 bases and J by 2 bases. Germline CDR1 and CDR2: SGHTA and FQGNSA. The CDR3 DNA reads TGTGCCAGCAGCTTATCGGGCAGGGGGCAAGAGACCCAGTACTTC. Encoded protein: CASSLSGRGQETQYF.

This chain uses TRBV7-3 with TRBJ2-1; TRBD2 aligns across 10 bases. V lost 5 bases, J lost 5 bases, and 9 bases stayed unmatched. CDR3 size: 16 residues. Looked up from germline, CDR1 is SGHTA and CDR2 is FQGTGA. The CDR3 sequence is CASSDTSGKSHNEQFF. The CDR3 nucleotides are TGTGCCAGCAGCGATACTAGCGGGAAATCACACAATGAGCAGTTCTTC.

This chain's CDR3 is CASSLCWGQGALCTNTEAFF. DNA for the CDR3: TGTGCCAGCAGCTTGTGTTGGGGACAGGGGGCCTTATGCACGAACACTGAAGCTTTCTTT. The chain uses TRBV5-4 and TRBJ1-1; 12 bases map to TRBD1. CDR1 is SGHNT and CDR2 is YYREEE in the germline V gene (reference sequence). This CDR3 has 20 residues. Trimming at V came to 1 base and at J to 1 base, leaving 14 bases not matched to a gene.

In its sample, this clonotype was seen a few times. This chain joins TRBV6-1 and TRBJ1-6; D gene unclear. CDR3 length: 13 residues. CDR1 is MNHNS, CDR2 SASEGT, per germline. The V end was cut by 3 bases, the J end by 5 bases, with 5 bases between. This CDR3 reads CASSDFNNSPLHF. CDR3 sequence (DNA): TGTGCCAGCAGTGACTTTAATAATTCACCCCTCCACTTT.

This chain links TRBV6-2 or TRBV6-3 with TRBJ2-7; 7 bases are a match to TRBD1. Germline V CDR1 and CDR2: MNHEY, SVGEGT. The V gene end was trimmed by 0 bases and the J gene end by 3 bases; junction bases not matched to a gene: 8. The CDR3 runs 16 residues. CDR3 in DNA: TGTGCCAGCAGTTACTCGAGGGGGCGGCGGCTCTACGAGCAGTACTTC. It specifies CASSYSRGRRLYEQYF.

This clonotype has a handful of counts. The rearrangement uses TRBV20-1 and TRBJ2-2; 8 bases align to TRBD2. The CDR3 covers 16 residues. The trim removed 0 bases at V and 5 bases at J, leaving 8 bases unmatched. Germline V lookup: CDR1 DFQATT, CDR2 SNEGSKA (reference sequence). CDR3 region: CSARDEVAGLTGELFF. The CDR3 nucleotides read TGCAGTGCTAGAGATGAGGTAGCGGGACTTACCGGGGAGCTGTTTTTT.

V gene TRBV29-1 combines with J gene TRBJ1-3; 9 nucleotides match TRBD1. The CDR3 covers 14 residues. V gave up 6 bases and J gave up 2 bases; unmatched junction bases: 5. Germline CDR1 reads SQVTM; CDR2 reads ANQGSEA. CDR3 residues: CSVATGGAGNTIYF. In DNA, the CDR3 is TGCAGCGTAGCCACAGGGGGCGCTGGAAACACCATATATTTT.

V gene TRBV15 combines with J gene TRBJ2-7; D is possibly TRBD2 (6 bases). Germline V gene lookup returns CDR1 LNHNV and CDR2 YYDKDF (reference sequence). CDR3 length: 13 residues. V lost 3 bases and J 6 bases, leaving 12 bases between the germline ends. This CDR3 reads CATSRGEGGEQYF. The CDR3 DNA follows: TGTGCCACCAGCAGGGGCGAGGGAGGCGAGCAGTACTTC.

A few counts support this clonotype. This CDR3 reads CASGQGVQTEAFF. Here the CDR3 DNA reads TGTGCCAGTGGGCAAGGGGTTCAGACTGAAGCTTTCTTT. The V call is TRBV19, the J call TRBJ1-1; maybe TRBD1 (5 bases). This CDR3 is built from 13 residues. Germline V lookup: CDR1 LNHDA, CDR2 SQIVND (reference sequence). The V and J ends lost 8 bases and 5 bases respectively, with 15 bases between them.

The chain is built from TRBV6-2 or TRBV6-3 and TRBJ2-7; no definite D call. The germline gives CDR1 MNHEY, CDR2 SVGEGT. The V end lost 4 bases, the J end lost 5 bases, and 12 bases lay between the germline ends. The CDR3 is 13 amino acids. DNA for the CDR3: TGTGCCAGCAGTTGGACCTCCGGCCACGAGCAGTACTTC. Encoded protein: CASSWTSGHEQYF.